The T cell receptor beta chain under discussion was sequenced for a study of T cell responses to AZD1222 COVID-19 vaccine. Study in general: Doses given second, at about 4 or about 12 weeks, were pooled. The study, taken as a whole, reports: With dominance at 160-218 and 743-854, vaccine-associated CD4 TCRs spanned spike.

Clones were read by immunoSEQ multiplex PCR, and TCRdb kept only the in-frame ones, dropping some. Of approximately 190,000 clones listed, almost 95% were seen once; the top ten hold roughly 1.4%. This clone came up a few times. What it recognizes is unknown. The V end lost 6 bases, the J end lost 8 bases, and 16 bases lay between the germline ends. Germline values: CDR1 MNHEY, CDR2 SVGAGI. This CDR3 is 13 amino acids long. The chain couples TRBV6-5 to TRBJ1-1; the D is unclear. The input for sequencing was peripheral blood, taken on day 0 of AZD1222 vaccination. The receptor's source is an adult in good health. The CDR3 DNA sequence: TGTGCCAGCAGGACTGGCCCAGCCGGGGAAGCTTTCTTT. Its protein is CASRTGPAGEAFF.